This TCR beta chain was recorded in a study of spatial heterogeneity in lung cancer. The time point was: blood at routine non-recurrence follow-up after resection. TCRdb passed the 5' RACE reads through MiXCR, listing each CDR3 protein once. Among fewer than 150,000 distinct CDR3 sequences, less than 14% were seen once, and the ten largest hold roughly 26%. Trimming took 6 bases from V and 0 from J, leaving 9 bases between them. The CDR3 has 14 amino acids. In germline, CDR1 is MNHEY, CDR2 SVGAGI. The chain has TRBV6-5 and TRBJ2-1; weak D call: TRBD2 (5 bases). The sample here was PBMCs, taken at follow-up. This TCR came from a female donor with early-stage non-small cell lung cancer. CDR3 bases: TGTGCCAGCAGGGCGGGCAGCTCCTACAATGAGCAGTTCTTC. Residues: CASRAGSSYNEQFF.